Sequencing of this T cell receptor beta chain was carried out in a study of shared clonotypes between healthy human individuals. The wider study: The donor pool was made up of a couple of women and three men aged 18 to 49. Notes on the study in general: Clonotype sharing levels among donors were expected to vary with sequencing depth. Non-shared clonotypes had lower generation probabilities than those shared by all four donors.

Sequencing was performed with immunoSEQ multiplex PCR; in TCRdb, only in-frame clones are kept and a portion is missing. The sample has about 990,000 clones; approximately 80% are singletons. Comment on this clone: Antigen: not known.

Trimming took 5 bases from V and 4 from J; bases not matched to a gene: 4. Germline CDR1 and CDR2: SGHTA and FQGNSA. The CDR3 totals 14 residues. Material: memory CD4+ T cells from PBMCs. Specified subset: CD45RA-negative fraction. V is TRBV7-2 and J is TRBJ2-2; 7 bases align to TRBD2. This receptor was taken from a man between 18 and 29 years old in good health. Some clones in this sample may be carry-over from other donors' samples. The chain's CDR3 is CASSAGRFTGELFF. The CDR3 coding sequence is TGTGCCAGCAGCGCCGGGAGGTTCACCGGGGAGCTGTTTTTT.